The next 28 T cell receptor beta chains were all read from a single sample in a study of T cell changes during pregnancy in multiple sclerosis. Generated by immunoSEQ multiplex PCR, the TCRdb table keeps only in-frame clones and is missing some. The sample has fewer than 70,000 clones, roughly 94% seen once. The sample here was CD8+ T cells from peripheral blood mononuclear cells, taken in the third trimester of pregnancy. All receptors derive from a female donor with multiple sclerosis, enrolled in a pregnancy study.

In nucleotides, the CDR3 is TGTGCCAGCAGTTCCATCCCGGGGGGACTAGAAGGTCTTCGTAACCGGGGGCAGTACTTC. This sequence encodes CASSSIPGGLEGLRNRGQYF. V is TRBV28 and J is TRBJ2-7; 8 bases match TRBD2. V was pared by 4 bases and J by 9 bases, with 29 bases of the junction left unmatched. From germline, CDR1 is MDHEN and CDR2 SYDVKM. The CDR3 sequence is 20 residues long.

The V gene is TRBV7-9, the J gene TRBJ2-4, with D tentatively TRBD2 (6 bases). Trimming cost V 5 bases and J 5 bases, with 16 bases left between them. This CDR3 is 15 amino acids long. Germline CDR1 reads SEHNR; CDR2 reads FQNEAQ (reference sequence). The CDR3 region has the DNA TGTGCCAGCAGCCACGGTGGGCGCGGGGAAAACATTCAGTACTTC. Its protein product is CASSHGGRGENIQYF. Together with reference TRBV7-9 and TRBJ2-4, the CDR3 gives the full variable domain: DTGVSQNPRHKITKRGQNVTFRCDPISEHNRLYWYRQTLGQGPEFLTYFQNEAQLEKSRLLSDRFSAERPKGSFSTLEIQRTEQGDSAMYLCASSHGGRGENIQYFGAGTRLSVL.

This clone was observed many times. The gene calls are TRBV27 and TRBJ1-2, with TRBD1 as a possible D gene (5 bases). Deletions cut 5 bases from V and 7 bases from J, with 14 bases between. Germline V gene sequence: CDR1 MNHEY, CDR2 SMNVEV (reference sequence). The CDR3 extends over 13 amino acids. The CDR3 protein is CASSDSAGGGYTF. DNA of the CDR3: TGTGCCAGCAGTGACAGTGCCGGGGGTGGCTACACCTTC.

This chain links TRBV4-1 with TRBJ2-7; 9 nucleotides agree with TRBD1. The germline CDR1 and CDR2 sequences are MGHRA and YSYEKL. The ends lost 0 bases at V and 7 bases at J; junction bases unmatched: 4. The CDR3 loop spans 14 amino acids. The CDR3 nucleotides are TGCGCCAGCAGCCAAGAGAGGGACAGGGCAGAGCAGTACTTC. Translated: CASSQERDRAEQYF.

The gene calls are TRBV7-9 and TRBJ1-2; 11 bases agree with TRBD1. Germline-derived CDR1 and CDR2 are SEHNR and FQNEAQ (reference sequence). CDR3 length: 14 amino acids. With 5 bases clipped from V and 8 bases from J, the junction kept 7 bases outside the gene matches. The CDR3 DNA is TGTGCCAGCAGCGCCGGGACAGGGGGAGAGGGCTACACCTTC. Translation: CASSAGTGGEGYTF.

The V and J genes are TRBV4-1 and TRBJ1-2, with D uncertain. The CDR3 sequence is 15 residues long. Germline V gene lookup returns CDR1 MGHRA and CDR2 YSYEKL. Trimming took 0 bases from V and 4 from J, leaving 12 bases between them. CDR3: CASSQDSFTFYGYTF. The CDR3 bases are TGCGCCAGCAGCCAAGATAGCTTCACCTTCTATGGCTACACCTTC.

CDR3 DNA sequence: TGCGCCAGCAGCCCTAACCCGACAGGGGGGGGGTACAATGAGCAGTTCTTC. This gives the protein CASSPNPTGGGYNEQFF. The chain uses TRBV5-1 and TRBJ2-1, with 9 bases aligning to TRBD1. The germline V gene encodes CDR1 SGHRS and CDR2 YFSETQ. The CDR3 spans 17 residues. V shed 4 bases, J shed 4 bases, and the junction held 12 bases outside the gene matches. Supplemented by reference TRBV5-1 and TRBJ2-1, the full variable domain reads KAGVTQTPRYLIKTRGQQVTLSCSPISGHRSVSWYQQTPGQGLQFLFEYFSETQRNKGNFPGRFSGRQFSNSRSEMNVSTLELGDSALYLCASSPNPTGGGYNEQFFGPGTRLTVL.

This clone was counted once. This chain links TRBV15 with TRBJ1-2, with a weak D call TRBD1 (5 bases). V lost 0 bases, J lost 14 bases, and 19 bases lay in between. The CDR3 sequence is 14 residues long. Germline V gene sequence: CDR1 LNHNV, CDR2 YYDKDF (reference sequence). The CDR3 region has the DNA TGTGCCACCAGCAGAGACCCAGGGACTGCCCTAGGGACCTTC. This codes for CATSRDPGTALGTF.

The rearrangement joins TRBV27 to TRBJ1-1; 10 bases map to TRBD1. The CDR3 is 11 residues long. V was pared by 6 bases and J by 11 bases, with 3 bases of the junction left unmatched. Per germline, CDR1 MNHEY and CDR2 SMNVEV (reference sequence). The CDR3 sequence: CASRGTGVAFF. The CDR3 DNA reads as TGTGCCAGCAGGGGGACAGGGGTTGCTTTCTTT.

In its sample, this clone was seen once. The chain joins TRBV27 to TRBJ2-7; 7 nucleotides align to TRBD1. Losses at the gene ends were 8 bases for V and 3 bases for J; bases not matched to a gene: 7. Germline CDR1 is MNHEY and CDR2 is SMNVEV (reference sequence). CDR3 length equals 13 residues. The CDR3 DNA follows: TGTGCCAGCGGACTCGGGACAGTCTACGAGCAGTACTTC. Translation: CASGLGTVYEQYF.

This chain joins TRBV4-1 and TRBJ1-1; D is uncertain. The CDR3 sequence is 13 residues long. The germline V gene encodes CDR1 MGHRA and CDR2 YSYEKL. Deletions cut 0 bases from V and 7 bases from J, with 9 bases between. The CDR3 nucleotides read TGCGCCAGCAGCCAAGAGGCTCAGGTTGAAGCTTTCTTT. Translating it yields CASSQEAQVEAFF.

The chain carries TRBV4-1 and TRBJ1-5; perhaps TRBD1 as D (6 bases). Per germline, CDR1 MGHRA and CDR2 YSYEKL. Trimming stripped 2 bases from V and 7 bases from J, with 18 bases between. The CDR3 spans 16 residues. The CDR3 protein is CASSQLGRGGIQPQHF. The DNA of the CDR3 is TGCGCCAGCAGCCAACTCGGCAGGGGTGGGATCCAGCCCCAGCATTTT.

This clone came up once. In nucleotides, the CDR3 is TGCGCCAGCAGCTTGGCCCTCCACCACCGGGACAGGGTAAACAATGAGCAGTTCTTC. Protein product: CASSLALHHRDRVNNEQFF. The rearrangement joins TRBV5-1 to TRBJ2-1; 9 bases line up with TRBD1. Germline CDR1 and CDR2: SGHRS and YFSETQ. J was trimmed by 5 bases and V by 0 bases; bases with no gene match: 15. The CDR3 loop spans 19 amino acids.

This clone was seen only once. DNA for the CDR3: TGTGCCAGTAGTATCGGGACAGGGAGCTACGAGCAGTACTTC. Translation gives CASSIGTGSYEQYF. This chain uses TRBV19 with TRBJ2-7; 9 bases fit TRBD1. The length of the CDR3 is 14 residues. V lost 3 bases and J lost 3; bases outside the gene matches: 3. The V gene's germline CDR1 is LNHDA and CDR2 SQIVND (reference sequence).

For the CDR3, the DNA is TGCGCCAGCAGCCAAGAACCAAGCGGGAGCTCCTACAATGAGCAGTTCTTC. Residues: CASSQEPSGSSYNEQFF. The chain recombines TRBV4-1 with TRBJ2-1, with 8 bases that match TRBD2. Germline V gene data show CDR1 as MGHRA and CDR2 as YSYEKL. V shed 0 bases and J 0 bases; nucleotides not matched to a gene: 4. The CDR3 runs to 17 residues.

V and J are TRBV21-1 and TRBJ1-5. TRBV21-1 is a known pseudogene. There are 16 residues in the CDR3. CDR3 in DNA: TGTGCCAGCAGCAAAGCAGGTGGACTTAGCAATCAGCCCCAGCATTTT. It specifies CASSKAGGLSNQPQHF.

The genes are TRBV6-1 and TRBJ1-1; D is perhaps TRBD1 (5 bases). This CDR3 is 17 amino acids long. Germline loops: CDR1 MNHNS, CDR2 SASEGT. Trimming cost V 1 base and J 6 bases, with 21 bases left between them. CDR3 in DNA: TGTGCCAGCAGTGAAGGGGGGGAGGGACTGGGGGGTCCTGAAGCTTTCTTT. Protein product: CASSEGGEGLGGPEAFF.

There are a few counts of this clone. This chain joins TRBV10-3 and TRBJ2-7; D is perhaps TRBD1 (5 bases). V dropped 3 bases and J dropped 3 bases, with 12 bases sitting between them. Looked up from germline, CDR1 is ENHRY and CDR2 is SYGVKD. There are 14 residues in the CDR3. Written as DNA, the CDR3 is TGTGCCATCAGTGAAAGGACAACTGTCTACGAGCAGTACTTC. It translates to CAISERTTVYEQYF.

This clone is a singleton in its sample. This sequence joins TRBV28 and TRBJ1-2, with D possibly matching TRBD1 (6 bases). V shed 5 bases and J shed 6 bases, with 10 bases lying between them. CDR1 MDHEN and CDR2 SYDVKM come from the germline V gene. There are 12 residues in the CDR3. CDR3 residues: CASSKQGNGYTF. The DNA of the CDR3 is TGTGCCAGCAGTAAACAGGGAAATGGCTACACCTTC.

This chain connects TRBV28 to TRBJ1-5; D is possibly TRBD1 (6 bases). V lost 3 bases to trimming and J lost 2 bases, with 14 bases between them. Germline loops: CDR1 MDHEN, CDR2 SYDVKM. CDR3 length equals 16 residues. The CDR3 DNA sequence: TGTGCCAGCAGTTTTCTGGGGGCTTGGGGCAATCAGCCCCAGCATTTT. Protein product: CASSFLGAWGNQPQHF.

The genes are TRBV7-2 and TRBJ1-2; D call uncertain. CDR1 is SGHTA and CDR2 is FQGNSA in the germline V gene. Trimming cost V 3 bases and J 1 base, with 3 bases left between them. CDR3 length: 12 residues. CDR3 nucleotide sequence: TGTGCCAGCAGCTTCATTAACTATGGCTACACCTTC. Translation gives CASSFINYGYTF.

The V and J genes are TRBV9 and TRBJ2-2; weak D call: TRBD1 (6 bases). Germline lookup yields CDR1 SGDLS and CDR2 YYNGEE. The CDR3 runs to 17 residues. V lost 1 base to trimming and J lost 3 bases, with 16 bases between them. The CDR3 DNA sequence: TGTGCCAGCAGCGTAAATCAAGGGGGTACTGACACCGGGGAGCTGTTTTTT. Translating gives CASSVNQGGTDTGELFF.

J is TRBJ1-3 and V is TRBV2; tentatively, D is TRBD1 (6 bases). V was clipped by 4 bases and J by 0 bases, with 13 bases between them. Germline V gives CDR1 SNHLY, CDR2 FYNNEI. The CDR3 is made up of 16 amino acids. The CDR3 nucleotides read TGTGCCAGCAGTGGACACCGACAGGACTCTGGAAACACCATATATTTT. Translated: CASSGHRQDSGNTIYF.

This chain links TRBV19 with TRBJ2-7, with TRBD2 matching over 11 bases. Germline values: CDR1 LNHDA, CDR2 SQIVND (reference sequence). The V segment lost 1 base and the J segment 5 bases; nucleotides outside the gene matches: 10. This CDR3 is built from 17 residues. CDR3 sequence: CASSIVTLAGGADEQYF. DNA for the CDR3: TGTGCCAGTAGTATAGTTACCCTAGCGGGAGGTGCCGACGAGCAGTACTTC. Using reference TRBV19 and TRBJ2-7 for the parts outside the CDR3, the full variable domain is DGGITQSPKYLFRKEGQNVTLSCEQNLNHDAMYWYRQDPGQGLRLIYYSQIVNDFQKGDIAEGYSVSREKKESFPLTVTSAQKNPTAFYLCASSIVTLAGGADEQYFGPGTRLTVT.

The CDR3 protein is CASSNVPGHINQPQHF. The CDR3 DNA sequence: TGTGCCAGCAGCAACGTCCCGGGACATATCAATCAGCCCCAGCATTTT. V and J are TRBV21-1 and TRBJ1-5; the table gives TRBD1 as D, unverified against the DNA. TRBV21-1 is described as a pseudogene. This CDR3 comprises 16 residues.

DNA for the CDR3: TGTGCCAGCAGTTTGGACAGGGAATATCTCAACTATGGCTACACCTTC. It is translated as CASSLDREYLNYGYTF. The chain joins TRBV28 to TRBJ1-2, with 8 positions matching TRBD1. V dropped 3 bases and J dropped 2; count of bases not matched to a gene: 8. Germline-derived CDR1 and CDR2 are MDHEN and SYDVKM. The CDR3 totals 16 residues.

This chain links TRBV28 with TRBJ1-4, with 8 nucleotides matching TRBD1. CDR3 length: 14 amino acids. Germline V CDR1 and CDR2: MDHEN, SYDVKM. V trimming: 6 bases; J trimming: 6 bases; junction bases outside the gene matches: 6. CDR3 sequence reads: CASRETGADEKLFF. In DNA, the CDR3 is TGTGCCAGCAGGGAGACAGGGGCAGATGAAAAACTGTTTTTT.

V and J are TRBV13 and TRBJ2-3; D may be TRBD2 (6 bases). Germline lookup yields CDR1 PRHDT and CDR2 FYEKMQ (reference sequence). Deletions cut 5 bases from V and 2 bases from J, with 14 bases between. The CDR3 runs 15 residues. The DNA of the CDR3 is TGTGCCAGCAGCGGCCTCCGGGACTCCACAGATACGCAGTATTTT. Translation gives CASSGLRDSTDTQYF.